This T cell receptor (beta chain) originates from a study of a mutant IDH1 vaccine in newly diagnosed glioma (dated by TCRdb to about 2021). Regarding the research as a whole: Eight vaccinations were administered to patients in weeks 1, 3, 5, 7, 11, 15, 19 and 23, corresponding to visits V03 through V10. Vaccination began 4-6 weeks after radiotherapy alone, or alongside temozolomide cycles in the chemotherapy-containing groups. Of the approximately 29 treated patients, around 62% were male and 37.5% were female, and a mean age of roughly 40 years was recorded. Prior to enrollment, patients had been given standard therapy consisting of radiotherapy alone, temozolomide alone, or radiochemotherapy with temozolomide, with the combination given to most patients. Peripheral blood was collected at six visits: V03 (baseline), V05, V07, V10, V12 and V13. Longitudinal TCRB deep sequencing was done for about two dozen treated patients, wherever samples were available for exploratory analyses.

What the work shows at the level of the full study, not this receptor alone: PBMC samples for TCRB deep sequencing were selected based on availability. Immune responses induced by the vaccine were seen in approximately 92% of patients across multiple MHC alleles. It was noted by the authors that analyses of patient blood samples could not be reproduced owing to sample limitations. No apparent relationship was observed between pseudoprogression and alterations in the top peripheral T cell clonotypes detected by TCRB sequencing.

The sample's time point label is to be understood as: week 5, during vaccination. Each vaccine dose, consisting of 300 ug of a 20-mer mutant IDH1 peptide in Montanide, was administered subcutaneously with topical imiquimod. The donors had newly diagnosed IDH1-mutant astrocytomas of WHO grade 3 or 4 that showed loss of nuclear ATRX. The samples were drawn from NOA16, a multicentre, single-arm, open-label phase I trial in Germany that tested a mutant IDH1 peptide vaccine in humans for the first time. Genomic DNA for TCRB sequencing was extracted from EDTA blood using the DNeasy Blood and Tissue Kit. This clone was observed once. No cognate antigen has been identified for it. Per-base qualities were not stored, and no clone one base away is much larger. From cysteine to phenylalanine, the CDR3 is 13 amino acids long. Only CDR3 DNA remains: 39 bases, in frame from the first base. The germline V gene yields MDHEN for CDR1 and SYDVKM for CDR2. The V end loses 6 bases and the J end loses 1 base, and a stretch of 9 bases separates them.

Library method: the immunoSEQ multiplex PCR assay. The hsTCRB Kit was used according to the manufacturer's protocol to amplify rearranged TCR beta chain sequences. TCRB libraries were sequenced on an Illumina MiSeq. From the authors' description of their analysis: Demultiplexing, trimming and gene mapping were performed with the kit vendor's proprietary platform. Imported from immuneACCESS, the table was reduced by TCRdb to in-frame sequences with V and J called. These copies leave out some clones; in studies compared against another copy, an unresolved V gene accounts for under half, and the cause of the remainder is not known. V and J calls and clone size come straight from that table; D and trimming were deduced from the DNA. The sample records under 95,000 clones, more than 85% of which are singletons. The ten largest make up 0.5% to 0.7% of the sample.

Specimen: PBMCs, collected from a glioma patient whose treatment included an IDH1 peptide vaccine. The receptor was isolated from a woman in her forties or fifties with glioma. Here the chain combines TRBV28 and TRBJ1-1, with the D segment identity uncertain. Here the CDR3 is given as CASSLLPNTEAFF. The sequenced DNA is TGTGCCAGCAGCTTACTCCCGAACACTGAAGCTTTCTTT.